This T cell receptor beta chain was recovered during a study of shared clonotypes between healthy human individuals. The CDR3 sequence is 19 residues long. The germline CDR1 and CDR2 sequences are MNHNS and SASEGT. The J segment lost 0 bases and the V segment lost 4 bases, leaving 10 bases of the junction unmatched. The authors ran the assay at deep level. Here immunoSEQ multiplex PCR was the method, and the copy in TCRdb shows in-frame clones only, minus some. The table records about 1 million clones, more than 65% of them present only once. Input material: memory CD4+ T cells sorted from blood. Subset described: CD45RA-negative fraction. The chain uses TRBV6-1 and TRBJ2-1; TRBD2 agrees at 12 bases. The clonotype was recovered from a man aged 18-30 years in good health. CDR3 region: CASSALGLAGVSSYNEQFF. CDR3 bases: TGTGCCAGCAGTGCCTTGGGACTAGCGGGCGTTAGCTCCTACAATGAGCAGTTCTTC.